This T cell receptor (beta chain) was profiled in a study of identifying expanded T cells in peripheral blood. Study-level findings and limits: Technical replicates showed roughly 1.2 changed clones; two weeks 15 to 20; four weeks 19. Variance in clone template counts between two-week samples significantly increased with total template count across all healthy donors.

No infections or other immune events were documented during collection. The CDR3 is made up of 16 amino acids. V lost 3 bases and J 1 base, leaving 15 bases between the germline ends. CDR1 is KGHSH and CDR2 is LQKENI in the germline V gene. For this clone: Its target is unknown.

TCRdb's copy holds only in-frame clones and misses some; the assay was immunoSEQ multiplex PCR. The sample consists of more than 85,000 clones, 88% of them appearing once. The specimen sequenced was blood. V and J are TRBV18 and TRBJ1-1; D gene uncertain. The sequence derives from a person aged 18 to 70 in good health. The CDR3, as DNA: TGTGCCAGCTCACCGGGGTTGATGGCGGCGAACACTGAAGCTTTCTTT. Its translation is CASSPGLMAANTEAFF. Full variable domain (missing parts from reference TRBV18 and TRBJ1-1): NAGVMQNPRHLVRRRGQEARLRCSPMKGHSHVYWYRQLPEEGLKFMVYLQKENIIDESGMPKERFSAEFPKEGPSILRIQQVVRGDSAAYFCASSPGLMAANTEAFFGQGTRLTVV.